Included here is one T cell receptor (beta chain) sequence, with context. This sample is part of a study of blood T cell repertoires in COVID-19. On the study more broadly: Sites in the United States, Italy and Spain provided acute and convalescent COVID-19 samples. T cells, B-cell-depleted T cells, or PBMCs provided the cDNA or gDNA that served as material.

This CDR3 has 15 residues. The trim removed 2 bases at V and 5 bases at J, leaving 8 bases unmatched. The V gene's germline CDR1 is MNHNS and CDR2 SASEGT. In the study's own analysis: Amplified reference gene primers provided the basis for estimating nucleated cell counts. Some clones are missing from TCRdb's copy, which holds only in-frame ones; the method was immunoSEQ multiplex PCR. V, J and clone size were drawn from that table, and D and trimming were deduced from the DNA. In the table there are some 200,000 clones, roughly 76% of which are singletons. The TCR sequence derives from a woman in her fifties or sixties with active or convalescent COVID-19. The sequenced material came from peripheral blood. The chain carries TRBV6-1 and TRBJ1-1, with 7 nucleotides matching TRBD1. This CDR3 is CASSERGRIGTEAFF. Here the CDR3 DNA reads TGTGCCAGCAGTGAAAGGGGGCGGATAGGGACTGAAGCTTTCTTT.